This T cell receptor (beta chain) was recorded in a study of cytomegalovirus exposure and HLA in healthy donors. The germline CDR1 and CDR2 sequences are LNHDA and SQIVND (reference sequence). CDR3 length equals 17 residues. Trimming removed 4 bases from V and 6 bases from J, with 22 bases in between. Study-level findings and limits: Sequencing likely generated an artifact that appeared as a cluster of highly shared sequence variants.

On this clone itself: Antigen specificity is unknown.

The PCR made use of 60 Vbeta and 13 Jbeta primers. Profiled with immunoSEQ multiplex PCR; TCRdb holds only in-frame clones, not every one. This sample has a few hundred thousand clones, with about 74% found just once. This sequence was found in a woman aged 25 to 39 in good health and CMV-seronegative. The sequencing sample was made of PBMCs. V and J are TRBV19 and TRBJ2-1, with D perhaps TRBD1 (5 bases). Here the CDR3 reads CASSTQDPVYLFNEQFF. CDR3 DNA sequence: TGTGCCAGTAGTACACAGGACCCCGTTTATCTATTCAATGAGCAGTTCTTC.